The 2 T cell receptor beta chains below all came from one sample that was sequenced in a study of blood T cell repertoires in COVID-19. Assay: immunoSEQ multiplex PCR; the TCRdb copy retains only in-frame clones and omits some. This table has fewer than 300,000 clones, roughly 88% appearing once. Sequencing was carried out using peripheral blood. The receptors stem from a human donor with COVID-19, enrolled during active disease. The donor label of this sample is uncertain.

The chain's CDR3 is CASSDPRPYQETQYF. The CDR3 nucleotides read TGCGCCAGCAGTGACCCTAGGCCCTACCAAGAGACCCAGTACTTC. The V call is TRBV10-2, the J call TRBJ2-5, with D unresolved. The ends were cut back, 3 bases at V and 0 bases at J, with 11 bases in the middle. The CDR3 has 15 amino acids. Per the germline V gene, CDR1 is WSHSY and CDR2 is SAAADI.

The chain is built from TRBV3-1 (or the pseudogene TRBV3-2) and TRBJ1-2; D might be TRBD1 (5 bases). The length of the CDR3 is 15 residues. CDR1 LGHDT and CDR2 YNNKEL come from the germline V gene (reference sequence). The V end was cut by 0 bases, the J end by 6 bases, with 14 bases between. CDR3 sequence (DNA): TGTGCCAGCAGCCAAGAGGTTGGGGCATTACATGGCTACACCTTC. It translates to CASSQEVGALHGYTF.